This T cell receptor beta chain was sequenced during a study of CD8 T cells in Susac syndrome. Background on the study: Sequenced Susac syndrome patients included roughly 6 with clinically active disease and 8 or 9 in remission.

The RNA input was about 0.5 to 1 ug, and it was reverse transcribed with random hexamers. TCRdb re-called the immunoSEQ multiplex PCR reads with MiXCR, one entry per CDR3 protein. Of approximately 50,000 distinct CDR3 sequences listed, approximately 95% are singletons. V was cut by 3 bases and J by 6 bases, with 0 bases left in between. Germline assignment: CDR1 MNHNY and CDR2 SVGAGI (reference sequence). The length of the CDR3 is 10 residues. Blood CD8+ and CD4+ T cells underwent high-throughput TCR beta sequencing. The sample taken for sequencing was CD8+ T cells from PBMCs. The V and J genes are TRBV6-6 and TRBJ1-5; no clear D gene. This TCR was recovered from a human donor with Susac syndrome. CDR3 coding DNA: TGTGCCAGCAGTTATCAGCCCCAGCATTTT. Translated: CASSYQPQHF.